These 23 T cell receptor beta chains originate from one sample sequenced in a study of vaccination effects on CD4 cells after COVID-19. Method: immunoSEQ multiplex PCR; TCRdb's copy keeps in-frame clones and lacks some. The sample yields around 46,000 clones, roughly three fifths seen once. No antigens are known for them. Investigators separated out CD4+ T cells once more than nine days of culture had passed. The material sequenced was CD4+ T cells from PBMCs cultured without peptide, taken before COVID-19 vaccination. These receptors all come from a human donor who received a COVID-19 vaccine.

This sequence joins TRBV7-6 and TRBJ2-5; D not certain. Germline lookup yields CDR1 SGHVS and CDR2 FNYEAQ. This CDR3 spans 15 amino acids. V was trimmed by 3 bases and J by 5 bases, leaving 16 bases between them. The DNA for the CDR3 is TGTGCCAGCAGCTTGGTAGCCGCTGATGGGGAGACCCAGTACTTC. This encodes CASSLVAADGETQYF.

The gene calls are TRBV30 and TRBJ1-1; the D is unclear. V shed 0 bases and J shed 0 bases, with 8 bases lying between them. The V gene's germline CDR1 is GTSNPN and CDR2 SVGIG (reference sequence). The CDR3 sequence is 14 residues long. CDR3 loop: CAWSVQPLNTEAFF. The CDR3 coding sequence is TGTGCCTGGAGTGTACAACCCTTGAACACTGAAGCTTTCTTT. The full variable domain, in which reference TRBV30 and TRBJ1-1 provide the parts outside the CDR3, is SQTIHQWPATLVQPVGSPLSLECTVEGTSNPNLYWYRQAAGRGLQLLFYSVGIGQISSEVPQNLSASRPQDRQFILSSKKLLLSDSGFYLCAWSVQPLNTEAFFGQGTRLTVV.

This chain connects TRBV9 to TRBJ2-5, with 7 positions matching TRBD2. The CDR3 loop spans 16 amino acids. Germline assignment: CDR1 SGDLS and CDR2 YYNGEE. V shed 1 base, J shed 2 bases, and the junction held 8 bases outside the gene matches. The CDR3 nucleotides are TGTGCCAGCAGCGTATCCGGGAGTAGCGGGCAAGAGACCCAGTACTTC. This encodes CASSVSGSSGQETQYF.

This chain joins TRBV5-1 and TRBJ2-3, with D perhaps matching TRBD1 (6 bases). The CDR3 covers 13 residues. Germline loops: CDR1 SGHRS, CDR2 YFSETQ. Trimming removed 7 bases from V and 3 bases from J, with 12 bases in between. The CDR3 loop is CASGDRFTDTQYF. The CDR3 DNA sequence: TGCGCCAGCGGCGACAGGTTTACAGATACGCAGTATTTT.

The chain uses TRBV10-3 and TRBJ2-2; 8 nucleotides align to TRBD1. This CDR3 contains 16 residues. The V segment lost 3 bases and the J segment 3 bases; nucleotides outside the gene matches: 6. CDR1 and CDR2 (germline): ENHRY, SYGVKD. DNA of the CDR3: TGTGCCATCAGTGACCGCGGACAGGGATACACCGGGGAGCTGTTTTTT. Translation gives CAISDRGQGYTGELFF.

The V gene is TRBV19, the J gene TRBJ2-7, with a tentative D call TRBD2 (6 bases). Germline assignment: CDR1 LNHDA and CDR2 SQIVND (reference sequence). The CDR3 totals 15 residues. Trimming took off 3 bases at V and 4 bases at J, with 16 bases between the two ends. The CDR3 bases are TGTGCCAGTAGTATCGTGCAGGGAGGAACGTACGAGCAGTACTTC. This codes for CASSIVQGGTYEQYF.

The J gene is TRBJ2-3, the V gene TRBV11-3, with D maybe TRBD1 (5 bases). The V end was cut by 2 bases, the J end by 2 bases, with 11 bases between. Germline loops: CDR1 SGHNT, CDR2 YENEEA. This CDR3 spans 15 amino acids. The CDR3 bases are TGTGCCAGCAGCTTAACGGACACTTTCACAGATACGCAGTATTTT. This gives the protein CASSLTDTFTDTQYF.

The chain has TRBV19 and TRBJ1-3; D is uncertain. In germline, CDR1 is LNHDA, CDR2 SQIVND (reference sequence). V gave up 1 base and J gave up 2 bases, with 6 bases separating them. The CDR3 has 14 amino acids. The CDR3 protein is CASSIGVAGNTIYF. The CDR3 DNA reads TGTGCCAGTAGTATAGGGGTGGCTGGAAACACCATATATTTT.

For this clone: The junction shows a germline mismatch at one end, possibly a read error. The genes are TRBV18 and TRBJ1-3; 10 bases fit TRBD1. This CDR3 is 13 amino acids long. CDR1 and CDR2 (germline): KGHSH, LQKENI. In nucleotides, the CDR3 is TGTGCCAGCTCAAGACAGGGGGCCCCCCGGCATCATTTT. Protein product: CASSRQGAPRHHF.

The genes are TRBV27 and TRBJ1-1, with 7 nucleotides matching TRBD1. The junction had 6 bases not matched to a gene; V was cut back by 5 bases and J by 0 bases. Germline V gene sequence: CDR1 MNHEY, CDR2 SMNVEV (reference sequence). CDR3 length: 15 amino acids. CDR3 region: CASSDRVDMNTEAFF. In DNA form, the CDR3 reads TGTGCCAGCAGTGACAGGGTTGATATGAACACTGAAGCTTTCTTT.

V and J are TRBV9 and TRBJ2-6; 7 bases align to TRBD1. This CDR3 spans 16 amino acids. V lost 3 bases and J lost 4; bases outside the gene matches: 7. CDR1 is SGDLS, CDR2 YYNGEE, per germline. The chain's CDR3 is CASSAGQTLGANVLTF. Here the CDR3 DNA reads TGTGCCAGCAGCGCGGGACAGACCCTCGGGGCCAACGTCCTGACTTTC.

V is TRBV18 and J is TRBJ2-7, with D unresolved. Looked up from germline, CDR1 is KGHSH and CDR2 is LQKENI. The CDR3 has 14 amino acids. V was cut by 4 bases and J by 4 bases, with 14 bases left in between. CDR3 in amino acids: CASSRAPRAYEQYF. The CDR3 nucleotides read TGTGCCAGCTCACGGGCTCCCCGGGCGTACGAGCAGTACTTC.

This clone was detected a few times. The chain links TRBV2 to TRBJ1-2; 7 bases agree with TRBD1. The V and J ends lost 8 bases and 1 base, in that order; junction bases with no gene match: 4. Germline V gene data show CDR1 as SNHLY and CDR2 as FYNNEI. This CDR3 has 13 amino acids. For the CDR3, the DNA is TGTGCCAGCCGTCGGGACAGTAACTATGGCTACACCTTC. Protein: CASRRDSNYGYTF.

The chain employs TRBV6-2 or TRBV6-3 and TRBJ2-2; D may be TRBD1 (5 bases). The CDR3 totals 12 residues. V was cut by 5 bases and J by 6 bases, with 7 bases left in between. CDR1 and CDR2 (germline): MNHEY, SVGEGT. The CDR3 reads CASSGAAGELFF. The CDR3 DNA follows: TGTGCCAGCAGTGGGGCAGCCGGGGAGCTGTTTTTT.

The rearrangement links TRBV6-6 to TRBJ2-3; 9 bases map to TRBD2. J was trimmed by 4 bases and V by 2 bases; bases with no gene match: 7. The CDR3 is made up of 16 amino acids. The V gene's germline CDR1 is MNHNY and CDR2 SVGAGI (reference sequence). The CDR3 DNA sequence: TGTGCCAGCAGTTACGGGGTGGCTAGCGGGGCAGATACGCAGTATTTT. Translation gives CASSYGVASGADTQYF.

The chain recombines TRBV14 with TRBJ2-6; 7 bases match TRBD1. Germline loops: CDR1 SGHDN, CDR2 FVKESK. This CDR3 contains 20 residues. V was clipped by 2 bases and J by 1 base; unmatched bases: 14. CDR3 residues: CASSQTQPGQPLSGANVLTF. In DNA form, the CDR3 reads TGTGCCAGCAGCCAAACTCAACCGGGACAGCCGCTTTCTGGGGCCAACGTCCTGACTTTC.

The chain carries TRBV6-2 or TRBV6-3 and TRBJ1-1, with 7 bases lining up with TRBD1. Germline V gives CDR1 MNHEY, CDR2 SVGEGT. After removal of 5 bases from V and 5 bases from J, the junction contained 14 bases not matched to a gene. This CDR3 has 16 amino acids. The CDR3: CASSPQQGRARTEAFF. CDR3 coding DNA: TGTGCCAGCAGTCCGCAACAGGGGAGGGCGAGAACTGAAGCTTTCTTT.

The CDR3 sequence is CASSLPGLWAYEQYF. The CDR3 DNA follows: TGTGCCAGCAGTTTGCCGGGCCTTTGGGCCTACGAGCAGTACTTC. This rearrangement joins TRBV5-6 to TRBJ2-7; unclear D gene. There are 15 residues in the CDR3. Germline lookup yields CDR1 SGHDT and CDR2 YYEEEE. V lost 5 bases and J lost 2, with 17 bases in between.

This sequence joins TRBV19 and TRBJ2-1; 7 positions match TRBD1. Per the germline V gene, CDR1 is LNHDA and CDR2 is SQIVND (reference sequence). The V and J ends lost 0 bases and 9 bases, in that order; junction bases with no gene match: 8. The CDR3 covers 15 residues. CDR3 sequence: CASSIDPTGIGEQFF. CDR3 nucleotides: TGTGCCAGTAGTATAGATCCGACAGGGATAGGTGAGCAGTTCTTC.

The chain has TRBV10-3 and TRBJ2-6, with D tentatively TRBD2 (7 bases). The CDR3 is 15 residues long. CDR1 and CDR2 (germline): ENHRY, SYGVKD. Deletions cut 5 bases from V and 3 bases from J, with 11 bases between. CDR3 nucleotides: TGTGCCATCAGTCCAGGGGAGGGTGGGGCCAACGTCCTGACTTTC. Translating it yields CAISPGEGGANVLTF.

The J gene is TRBJ1-4, the V gene TRBV6-6; no clear D gene. CDR1 and CDR2 (germline): MNHNY, SVGAGI (reference sequence). V was shortened by 8 bases and J by 5 bases, with 15 bases between the two germline ends. The CDR3 loop spans 14 amino acids. DNA for the CDR3: TGTGCCAGCGTAGGGTCGCTAACCAATGAAAAACTGTTTTTT. Residues: CASVGSLTNEKLFF.

The chain recombines TRBV6-5 with TRBJ1-6; 9 bases line up with TRBD1. Unmatched junction bases numbered 8, after V lost 8 bases and J lost 9 bases. This CDR3 region has 14 residues. Looked up from germline, CDR1 is MNHEY and CDR2 is SVGAGI. In nucleotides, the CDR3 is TGTGCCAGCGACCAGGACAGGGGTAGTTCACCCCTCCACTTT. This codes for CASDQDRGSSPLHF.

The chain joins TRBV29-1 to TRBJ2-3; tentative D call: TRBD2 (5 bases). V lost 4 bases and J 2 bases, leaving 10 bases between the germline ends. There are 13 residues in the CDR3. Germline V gene sequence: CDR1 SQVTM, CDR2 ANQGSEA. The CDR3 region has the DNA TGCAGCGTTGGGGCTAGCCCCACAGATACGCAGTATTTT. Translating it yields CSVGASPTDTQYF.